The rows below give T cell receptor beta chains drawn from one sample of a study of T cell responses to AZD1222 COVID-19 vaccine. The method was immunoSEQ multiplex PCR; TCRdb's version includes in-frame clones alone and lacks a portion of them. The data contain some 150,000 clones, about 93% of them singletons. The sample here was peripheral blood, taken on day 0 of MenACWY control vaccination. All receptors come from an adult in good health. Each CDR3 is given with its conserved first and last residue. D genes are given only for firm matches. Clone size is given for some rows only: seen once, a few or many times, or a class if the clone is expanded.

cdr3_length j_call clone_size v_call d_call cdr3_aa cdr3_nt
14 TRBJ2-7 . TRBV9 . CASSVGGGAYEQYF TGTGCCAGCAGCGTGGGCGGCGGTGCCTACGAGCAGTACTTC
15 TRBJ1-3 . TRBV7-9 . CASSSQGSGGNTIYF TGTGCCAGCAGCTCACAGGGTTCTGGTGGAAACACCATATATTTT
14 TRBJ1-6 . TRBV5-1 . CASSLAGMSSPLHF TGCGCCAGCAGCTTGGCGGGGATGAGTTCACCCCTCCACTTT
16 TRBJ1-2 . TRBV7-9 . CASSLGPGYSNYGYTF TGTGCCAGCAGCTTAGGGCCAGGGTATTCTAACTATGGCTACACCTTC
17 TRBJ1-5 . TRBV5-6 . CASSRLRDTYLNQPQHF TGTGCCAGCAGCAGGCTCCGGGACACCTATCTCAATCAGCCCCAGCATTTT
14 TRBJ1-6 . TRBV9 . CASSVTVGETPLHF TGTGCCAGCAGCGTGACTGTAGGTGAGACACCCCTCCACTTT
14 TRBJ2-5 . TRBV25-1 . CASSEGRGEETQYF TGTGCCAGCAGTGAAGGAAGGGGGGAGGAGACCCAGTACTTC
16 TRBJ2-1 once TRBV5-1 TRBD1 CASSLVAGQVNNEQFF TGCGCCAGCAGCTTGGTCGCGGGACAGGTGAACAATGAGCAGTTCTTC
15 TRBJ2-1 . TRBV7-3 . CASSLRRQAYNEQFF TGTGCCAGCAGCCTGCGGCGGCAAGCCTACAATGAGCAGTTCTTC
16 TRBJ2-1 . TRBV9 . CASSAQVAVGHNEQFF TGTGCCAGCAGCGCACAGGTTGCTGTGGGGCACAATGAGCAGTTCTTC
16 TRBJ1-5 few TRBV27 TRBD1 CASSAGPGTGSQPQHF TGTGCCAGCAGTGCCGGTCCCGGGACAGGGAGTCAGCCCCAGCATTTT
17 TRBJ2-3 . TRBV6-6 . CASSPQGLGARVDTQYF TGTGCCAGCAGTCCCCAAGGGTTAGGAGCGAGGGTGGATACGCAGTATTTT
15 TRBJ1-5 . TRBV19 TRBD1 CASSPGTGIRQPQHF TGTGCCAGTAGTCCTGGGACAGGGATTCGTCAGCCCCAGCATTTT
17 TRBJ2-1 . TRBV15 TRBD2 CATSSMRLAGSYNEQFF TGTGCCACCAGCAGCATGAGACTAGCGGGATCCTACAATGAGCAGTTCTTC
14 TRBJ1-2 . TRBV7-2 . CASSVVEGPYGYTF TGTGCCAGCTCCGTGGTTGAGGGGCCCTATGGCTACACCTTC
14 TRBJ1-6 . TRBV9 . CASSVENRNSPLHF TGTGCCAGCAGCGTAGAGAACCGAAATTCACCCCTCCACTTT
15 TRBJ2-7 . TRBV5-1 TRBD1 CASGHRDRGMDEQYF TGCGCCAGCGGTCACCGGGACAGGGGAATGGACGAGCAGTACTTC
16 TRBJ2-7 . TRBV5-1 TRBD1 CASSLMAGQGAREQYF TGCGCCAGCAGCCTAATGGCGGGACAGGGGGCGAGAGAGCAGTACTTC
14 TRBJ1-6 . TRBV19 . CASSRGQRGSPLHF TGTGCCAGTAGTAGGGGGCAACGGGGTTCACCCCTCCACTTT
17 TRBJ1-2 . TRBV19 TRBD1 CASKQGTGSRWDYGYTF TGTGCCAGTAAGCAAGGGACAGGCTCCCGCTGGGACTATGGCTACACCTTC
15 TRBJ1-3 . TRBV28 . CASSLRYLSGNTIYF TGTGCCAGCAGTCTCCGATATCTTTCTGGAAACACCATATATTTT
12 TRBJ1-1 once TRBV18 . CASSPANTEAFF TGTGCCAGCTCACCAGCGAACACTGAAGCTTTCTTT
15 TRBJ1-1 . TRBV3-1/TRBV3-2 . CASSQDARARHEAFF TGTGCCAGCAGCCAAGATGCCAGGGCCAGACATGAAGCTTTCTTT
14 TRBJ2-5 . TRBV9 TRBD2 CASSSGGSGETQYF TGTGCCAGCAGCTCGGGGGGGAGTGGAGAGACCCAGTACTTC
18 TRBJ2-7 . TRBV13 TRBD2 CASSNTGFGGRASVEQYF TGTGCCAGCAGCAACACAGGGTTCGGCGGGAGGGCTTCGGTTGAGCAGTACTTC
14 TRBJ1-2 once TRBV21-1 . CASSKASFNYGYTF TGTGCCAGCAGCAAAGCGTCGTTTAACTATGGCTACACCTTC
16 TRBJ1-2 . TRBV7-3 TRBD1 CASSSQPGQGGNGYTF TGTGCCAGCAGCTCACAGCCGGGACAGGGAGGGAACGGCTACACCTTC
16 TRBJ2-7 . TRBV9 TRBD2 CASSVDSSGGSYEQYF TGTGCCAGCAGCGTAGATTCTAGCGGGGGATCCTACGAGCAGTACTTC